The sequence of this T cell receptor (beta chain) was determined in a study of blood T cell repertoires in COVID-19. Profiling relied on immunoSEQ multiplex PCR, and the TCRdb table lists in-frame clones only, not all of them. The repertoire includes 260,000 or so clones, around 90% of them detected once, and about 8.6% sits in the top ten. Germline CDR1 reads SEHNR; CDR2 reads FQNEAQ (reference sequence). The CDR3 numbers 9 amino acids, ends counted. Comments on this clone: The final CDR3 position lacks the conserved phenylalanine or tryptophan, pointing to a likely read error. The limits of the CDR3 on the DNA are not certain, so only TCRdb's listed CDR3 is given.

Sequences were obtained from peripheral blood. The rearrangement links TRBV7-9 to TRBJ1-1; the tabulated D call, TRBD1, remains unverified against the DNA. The sequence was obtained from a man between 18 and 35 years old with active or convalescent COVID-19. The CDR3 is CASSPGAYG.